One sample yielded the 18 T cell receptor beta chains listed below, sequenced in a study of T-cell reconstitution after alpha-beta-depleted transplantation in children. Regarding the study as a whole: Several hundred rapidly expanded clones from non-depleted graft cells reportedly supplied alpha-beta T cells about two months post-transplant.

This sample's TCRbeta library carried unique molecular identifier barcodes. TCRdb fed the PCR reads into MiXCR, producing one record per CDR3 protein. The sample has roughly 30,000 distinct CDR3 sequences; 6% to 8.5% are singletons. These TCRs' antigens remain unknown. Sequencing used peripheral blood, obtained 60 days after TCRalphabeta/CD19-depleted stem cell transplant. These receptors were collected from a child less than two years old who had a stem cell transplant for acute myeloid leukemia, so the T cells may come from the graft donor.

At least ten counts were recorded for this clonotype. This chain connects TRBV4-3 to TRBJ2-2; 9 positions match TRBD2. V lost 0 bases and J lost 6; bases outside the gene matches: 8. Germline lookup yields CDR1 LGHNA and CDR2 YSLEER. The CDR3 has 17 amino acids. The CDR3 nucleotides are TGCGCCAGCAGCCAAGATAGGGCTAGCGGGACTGCCGGGGAGCTGTTTTTT. Protein: CASSQDRASGTAGELFF.

Ten or more counts support this clonotype. V is TRBV5-6 and J is TRBJ2-3; the D is unclear. The germline V gene encodes CDR1 SGHDT and CDR2 YYEEEE. V lost 4 bases and J 4 bases, leaving 16 bases between the germline ends. This CDR3 contains 15 residues. CDR3 nucleotide sequence: TGTGCCAGCAGCCTTACAGTAAGTTGGGCAGATACGCAGTATTTT. It specifies CASSLTVSWADTQYF.

This clonotype showed up many times. The rearrangement joins TRBV20-1 to TRBJ2-5; 7 positions match TRBD1. Losses at the gene ends were 6 bases for V and 3 bases for J; bases not matched to a gene: 13. CDR3 size: 15 residues. Germline V gene data show CDR1 as DFQATT and CDR2 as SNEGSKA (reference sequence). The CDR3 spells CSADPRDSPKETQYF. The CDR3 coding sequence is TGCAGTGCAGATCCCCGGGACAGCCCTAAAGAGACCCAGTACTTC.

At least ten counts were recorded for this clonotype. The V call is TRBV30, the J call TRBJ2-7; TRBD1 matches at 9 bases. The CDR3 covers 13 residues. Per the germline V gene, CDR1 is GTSNPN and CDR2 is SVGIG (reference sequence). After removal of 0 bases from V and 4 bases from J, the junction contained 1 base not matched to a gene. The CDR3 bases are TGTGCCTGGAGTGTGGACAGGGGTTACGAGCAGTACTTC. Translating gives CAWSVDRGYEQYF.

This clonotype was recorded at least ten times. The chain employs TRBV3-1 and TRBJ2-2; a possible D gene is TRBD2 (5 bases). The V end lost 4 bases, the J end lost 3 bases, and 15 bases lay between the germline ends. In germline, CDR1 is LGHDT, CDR2 YNNKEL (reference sequence). This CDR3 comprises 16 residues. The CDR3 DNA follows: TGTGCCAGCAGCCTTGAAACGGGGTCGGACACCGGGGAGCTGTTTTTT. It yields the protein CASSLETGSDTGELFF.

This clonotype was counted many times. J is TRBJ2-1 and V is TRBV9; D is unclear. CDR3 length: 12 amino acids. V was cut by 4 bases and J by 7 bases, with 9 bases left in between. CDR1 and CDR2 (germline): SGDLS, YYNGEE. CDR3 nucleotides: TGTGCCAGCAGCAGCGCGACGAATGAGCAGTTCTTC. It specifies CASSSATNEQFF.

This clonotype was seen ten or more times. Germline and junction disagree at one end, which may indicate a read error. J is TRBJ2-3 and V is TRBV7-7; 11 nucleotides match TRBD2. CDR1 is SSHAT, CDR2 FNYEAQ, per germline (reference sequence). The CDR3 is 15 amino acids. This chain's CDR3 is CASSSTSGTADTQYF. CDR3 DNA sequence: TGTGCTAGCAGCTCGACTAGCGGGACAGCAGATACGCAGTATTTT. The full variable domain, with the rest looked up from reference TRBV7-7 and TRBJ2-3, is GAGVSQSPRYKVTKRGQDVTLRCDPISSHATLYWYQQALGQGPEFLTYFNYEAQPDKSGLPSDRFSAERPEGSISTLTIQRTEQRDSAMYRCASSSTSGTADTQYFGPGTRLTVL.

At least ten counts were recorded for this clonotype. This rearrangement joins TRBV5-1 to TRBJ1-4, with D unclear. This CDR3 contains 14 residues. V was clipped by 2 bases and J by 5 bases, with 10 bases between them. Germline assignment: CDR1 SGHRS and CDR2 YFSETQ. The CDR3: CASSFQDPNEKLFF. The CDR3 nucleotides read TGCGCCAGCAGCTTCCAGGACCCCAATGAAAAACTGTTTTTT. The entire variable domain, with the rest obtained from reference TRBV5-1 and TRBJ1-4, is as follows: KAGVTQTPRYLIKTRGQQVTLSCSPISGHRSVSWYQQTPGQGLQFLFEYFSETQRNKGNFPGRFSGRQFSNSRSEMNVSTLELGDSALYLCASSFQDPNEKLFFGSGTQLSVL.

This clonotype was seen repeatedly, ten times or more. The chain employs TRBV7-7 and TRBJ2-1; TRBD1 matches 9 bases. CDR3 length equals 14 residues. Germline V lookup: CDR1 SSHAT, CDR2 FNYEAQ (reference sequence). The V and J ends lost 8 bases and 9 bases, in that order; junction bases with no gene match: 11. This CDR3 reads CASSPGQGNTEQFF. CDR3 coding DNA: TGTGCCAGCTCGCCGGGACAGGGCAATACTGAGCAGTTCTTC.

The sample holds many counts of this clonotype. V is TRBV20-1 and J is TRBJ2-5; D not certain. The length of the CDR3 is 12 residues. V was shortened by 0 bases and J by 4 bases, with 6 bases between the two germline ends. Germline CDR1 DFQATT, CDR2 SNEGSKA (reference sequence). The CDR3 region is CSAREGGETQYF. CDR3 DNA sequence: TGCAGTGCTAGAGAGGGTGGAGAGACCCAGTACTTC.

This clonotype appeared many times. CDR3 residues: CASIGGASNQPQHF. DNA of the CDR3: TGTGCCAGCATAGGAGGGGCGAGCAATCAGCCCCAGCATTTT. The V and J genes are TRBV2 and TRBJ1-5; D might be TRBD1 (5 bases). Trimming cost V 7 bases and J 1 base, with 11 bases left between them. The germline gives CDR1 SNHLY, CDR2 FYNNEI. This CDR3 comprises 14 residues.

This clonotype was seen many times. The J gene is TRBJ1-6, the V gene TRBV7-2; D call uncertain. The germline V and J ends were trimmed by 3 bases and 6 bases, with 15 bases remaining between them. The CDR3 sequence is 16 residues long. CDR1 and CDR2 from the germline V gene are SGHTA and FQGNSA. DNA for the CDR3: TGTGCCAGCAGCTTTATAGGCCGGGCCCCTAATTCACCCCTCCACTTT. Amino acid sequence: CASSFIGRAPNSPLHF.

This clonotype was observed many times. This chain connects TRBV11-2 to TRBJ2-5; the match to TRBD1 covers 8 bases. J was trimmed by 2 bases and V by 5 bases; bases with no gene match: 7. The CDR3 runs to 15 residues. CDR1 is SGHAT and CDR2 is FQNNGV in the germline V gene. The CDR3 spells CASSVPGQAQETQYF. CDR3 in DNA: TGTGCCAGCAGCGTCCCGGGACAGGCTCAAGAGACCCAGTACTTC.

This clonotype was seen repeatedly, ten times or more. This chain links TRBV12-3 or TRBV12-4 with TRBJ2-5; 12 bases are a match to TRBD2. The ends lost 4 bases at V and 2 bases at J; junction bases unmatched: 2. This CDR3 comprises 15 residues. The CDR3 nucleotides are TGTGCCAGCAGTTGGACTAGCGGGAAACAAGAGACCCAGTACTTC. It codes for CASSWTSGKQETQYF.

The sample holds many counts of this clonotype. V gene TRBV4-1 combines with J gene TRBJ2-4; 8 bases fit TRBD1. With 2 bases clipped from V and 8 bases from J, the junction kept 11 bases outside the gene matches. The CDR3 covers 16 residues. CDR1 is MGHRA, CDR2 YSYEKL, per germline. The CDR3 sequence: CASSQKGPGGLHIQYF. CDR3 sequence (DNA): TGCGCCAGCAGCCAAAAGGGTCCAGGGGGCCTTCACATTCAGTACTTC.

This clonotype was recorded many times. V and J are TRBV6-1 and TRBJ2-5; tentatively, D is TRBD1 (6 bases). CDR3 size: 15 residues. V was trimmed by 7 bases and J by 5 bases, leaving 20 bases between them. CDR1 is MNHNS, CDR2 SASEGT, per germline. CDR3 sequence: CASKVKRHRVETQYF. CDR3 bases: TGTGCCAGCAAGGTTAAGCGGCACAGGGTCGAGACCCAGTACTTC.

At least ten counts were recorded for this clonotype. The chain recombines TRBV27 with TRBJ1-5, with 8 bases fitting TRBD1. This CDR3 contains 15 residues. V trimming: 6 bases; J trimming: 2 bases; junction bases outside the gene matches: 6. From germline, CDR1 is MNHEY and CDR2 SMNVEV (reference sequence). This CDR3 reads CASSSTGGRNQPQHF. The CDR3 DNA follows: TGTGCCAGCAGCAGTACAGGGGGACGCAATCAGCCCCAGCATTTT.

This clonotype was counted ten times or more. This sequence joins TRBV7-9 and TRBJ2-7; the D gene is possibly TRBD2 (6 bases). The germline V gene encodes CDR1 SEHNR and CDR2 FQNEAQ (reference sequence). The CDR3 has 17 residues. V lost 4 bases and J 7 bases, leaving 26 bases between the germline ends. CDR3: CASSSLAGLGPGGEQYF. CDR3 nucleotides: TGTGCCAGCAGCTCACTAGCCGGTCTTGGTCCCGGAGGGGAGCAGTACTTC.